This T cell receptor beta chain was profiled in a study of shared clonotypes between healthy human individuals. Overall study context: Per donor, CD8 memory used one plate, CD8 naive used two, CD4 memory used three and CD4 naive used three. Study-level points and caveats: Unshared clonotypes carried lower generation probabilities than those common to all four donors. Between a handful of donors, naive CD4 clonotypes were shared at a level of around 5.1%.

It was at deep level that the assay was run. Measured with immunoSEQ multiplex PCR; TCRdb has only the in-frame clones, and not every one. Here the sample spans a few million clones, around 95% being singletons. CDR3 length: 14 residues. The germline V and J ends were trimmed by 2 bases and 0 bases, with 7 bases remaining between them. Per germline, CDR1 MDHEN and CDR2 SYDVKM. As to this clone: Its antigen is unknown.

The naive CD8 fraction comprised CD45RO-negative cells positively selected for CCR7 and excluded terminally differentiated effector memory CD45RA+ cells. The TCR sequence derives from a man younger than 35 in good health. Some clones in this sample may be carry-over from other donors' samples. The J gene is TRBJ1-1, the V gene TRBV28; D unresolved. Sample: naive CD8+ T cells from PBMCs. The CDR3 protein is CASSLNLMNTEAFF. In DNA form, the CDR3 reads TGTGCCAGCAGTTTAAATCTAATGAACACTGAAGCTTTCTTT.